A selection of T cell receptor beta chains follows, all from one sample in a study of cytomegalovirus exposure and HLA in healthy donors. The repertoire was sequenced with immunoSEQ multiplex PCR; TCRdb's copy has only in-frame clones and lacks some. The table has some 150,000 clones, approximately 80% seen once. Sequenced material: PBMCs. The receptors stem from a man younger than 35 in good health and CMV-seropositive. Both conserved end residues are part of each CDR3. A D gene is named only where the DNA matches it firmly. Where a row states a size, it is once, few, many or the class of an expanded clone; other rows omit it.

TRBV7-2,.,.,TRBJ1-5,TGTGCCAGCAGCTTAGTGCCAGGGTTAAGTCAGCCCCAGCATTTT,CASSLVPGLSQPQHF
TRBV6-5,TRBD1,few,TRBJ1-5,TGTGCCAGCAGCCGACAGGGAAATGGCAATCAGCCCCAGCATTTT,CASSRQGNGNQPQHF
TRBV11-2,.,.,TRBJ1-1,TGTGCCAGCAGCTTATCGCCCAGGGTTTCGGCTGAAGCTTTCTTT,CASSLSPRVSAEAFF
TRBV4-2,.,.,TRBJ2-5,TGTGCCAGCAGCCAAGAGCTAGCTGCTCCCCAAGAGACCCAGTACTTC,CASSQELAAPQETQYF
TRBV6-1,.,.,TRBJ2-7,TGTGCCAGCAGTGATCGCCAGGAGCAGTACTTC,CASSDRQEQYF
TRBV7-9,TRBD2,.,TRBJ2-1,TGTGCCAGCAGCCAAAGCGGGGGGGCCTACAATGAGCAGTTCTTC,CASSQSGGAYNEQFF
TRBV9,.,.,TRBJ2-5,TGTGCCAGCAGCGTAGTAGGGGCTGGGGAGACCCAGTACTTC,CASSVVGAGETQYF
TRBV7-9,TRBD1,.,TRBJ1-3,TGTGCCAGCAGCTTTCCCCGGGACAGGGGGCCAAGAAACACCATATATTTT,CASSFPRDRGPRNTIYF
TRBV25-1,.,.,TRBJ2-1,TGTGCCAGCAGCCCGAATTTTTTTGGGGGGAGAGGGGAGCAGTTCTTC,CASSPNFFGGRGEQFF
TRBV14,.,.,TRBJ2-2,TGTGCCAGCAGCCTTAGAGTGCCCGGGACTTACACCGGGGAGCTGTTTTTT,CASSLRVPGTYTGELFF
TRBV11-3,TRBD2,.,TRBJ2-1,TGTGCCAGCAGCCCAGCCCATAGTAGCGGGGGAAACTACAATGAGCAGTTCTTC,CASSPAHSSGGNYNEQFF
TRBV11-1,TRBD1,once,TRBJ2-7,TGTGCCAGCAGCCTCCGTAGAGGGGACAGCGCCTACGAGCAGTACTTC,CASSLRRGDSAYEQYF
TRBV11-2,.,.,TRBJ2-1,TGTGCCAGCAGCTTAGATCGCGGATCCTACAATGAGCAGTTCTTC,CASSLDRGSYNEQFF
TRBV27,.,once,TRBJ2-7,TGTGCCAGCAGTTCCCCCGGGCAGGGGTACGAGCAGTACTTC,CASSSPGQGYEQYF
TRBV6-6,.,.,TRBJ2-7,TGTGCCAGCAGTTACTCTTATGTTAACGAGCAGTACTTC,CASSYSYVNEQYF
TRBV14,.,.,TRBJ1-2,TGTGCCAGCAGCCAATTCGGGAGCTATGGCTACACCTTC,CASSQFGSYGYTF
TRBV19,.,.,TRBJ1-5,TGTGCCAGTAGTATACAGGGTTTGGGCAATCAGCCCCAGCATTTT,CASSIQGLGNQPQHF
TRBV6-5,.,once,TRBJ1-1,TGTGCCAGCAGTTACTCAGGGGTTACTGAAGCTTTCTTT,CASSYSGVTEAFF
TRBV7-9,.,.,TRBJ2-5,TGTGCCAGCAGCTTCGGAGACAGGTACCAAGAGACCCAGTACTTC,CASSFGDRYQETQYF
TRBV5-1,TRBD1,few,TRBJ1-4,TGCGCCAGCAGCGACGGGACAGCTAATGAAAAACTGTTTTTT,CASSDGTANEKLFF
TRBV7-3,TRBD2,.,TRBJ2-1,TGTGCCAGCAGCTTTAGCGGGGAAGCACACAATGAGCAGTTCTTC,CASSFSGEAHNEQFF
TRBV9,TRBD1,few,TRBJ2-1,TGTGCCAGCACGTTATTTGGGCAGGGGGCCGTCAATGAGCAGTTCTTC,CASTLFGQGAVNEQFF
TRBV12-5,.,.,TRBJ2-5,TGTGCTAGTGGTTCCCTTACAGCCCAAGAGACCCAGTACTTC,CASGSLTAQETQYF
TRBV25-1,.,.,TRBJ1-1,TGTGCCAGCAGTGAATGGGGGAGGGGTAGGACTGAAGCTTTCTTT,CASSEWGRGRTEAFF
TRBV30,.,.,TRBJ2-3,TGTGCCTGGAGCCGGTCCACTTCTAGCACAGATACGCAGTATTTT,CAWSRSTSSTDTQYF
TRBV10-3,.,.,TRBJ2-7,TGTGCCATCAGGGGGGCCAGGCCCCACGAGCAGTACTTC,CAIRGARPHEQYF
TRBV19,.,.,TRBJ1-5,TGTGCCGGTTCCCCTACAGGGTCGACGCAGCCCCAGCATTTT,CAGSPTGSTQPQHF
TRBV28,TRBD2,once,TRBJ2-5,TGTGCCAGCAGCATCTCTAGGACTAGCGGGCTTCGGACCCAGTACTTC,CASSISRTSGLRTQYF
TRBV9,.,.,TRBJ2-3,TGTGCCAGCAATGGAGGATGGGGGGCAGATACGCAGTATTTT,CASNGGWGADTQYF
TRBV4-1,.,.,TRBJ2-1,TGCGCCAGCAGCCAGGGGGCCTTTGTTGAGCAGTTCTTC,CASSQGAFVEQFF
TRBV7-9,.,.,TRBJ2-7,TGTGCCAGCAGTTGGACAAGGAACTACGAGCAGTACTTC,CASSWTRNYEQYF
TRBV19,.,few,TRBJ1-3,TGTGCCAGTAGTATAGTACCCGGTCACTCTGGAAACACCATATATTTT,CASSIVPGHSGNTIYF